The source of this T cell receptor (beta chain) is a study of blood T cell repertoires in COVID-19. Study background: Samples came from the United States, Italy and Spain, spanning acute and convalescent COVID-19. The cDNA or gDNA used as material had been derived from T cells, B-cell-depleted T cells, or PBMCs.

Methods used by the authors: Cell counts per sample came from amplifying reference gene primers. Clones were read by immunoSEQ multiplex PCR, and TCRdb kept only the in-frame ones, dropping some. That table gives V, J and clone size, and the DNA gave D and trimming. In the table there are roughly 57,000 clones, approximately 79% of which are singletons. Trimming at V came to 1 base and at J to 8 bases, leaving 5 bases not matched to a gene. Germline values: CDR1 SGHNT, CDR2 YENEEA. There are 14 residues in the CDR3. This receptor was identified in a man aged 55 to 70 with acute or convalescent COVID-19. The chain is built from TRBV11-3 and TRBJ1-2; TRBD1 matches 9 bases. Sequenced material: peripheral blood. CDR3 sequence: CASSLGQGVAGYTF. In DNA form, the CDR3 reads TGTGCCAGCAGCTTAGGACAGGGGGTAGCCGGCTACACCTTC.